The source of this TCR beta chain is a study of CD8 T cells in ankylosing spondylitis. TCRdb recomputed calls from the 5' RACE reads with MiXCR, one row per CDR3 protein. The table includes fewer than 200,000 distinct CDR3 sequences, roughly 10% detected once. The CDR3 loop spans 15 amino acids. The V and J ends lost 4 bases and 0 bases respectively, with 12 bases between them. Germline V gives CDR1 SGHVS, CDR2 FNYEAQ. The sample consisted of blood, either unsorted or a sorted T cell fraction (not recorded which). V and J are TRBV7-6 and TRBJ1-1; D is unresolved. This sequence originates from a female donor with ankylosing spondylitis or in good health (not recorded which). CDR3 protein: CASSYGRSMNTEAFF. In nucleotides, the CDR3 is TGTGCCAGCAGCTACGGACGGAGCATGAACACTGAAGCTTTCTTT. The full variable domain, with the rest looked up from reference TRBV7-6 and TRBJ1-1, is GAGVSQSPRYKVTKRGQDVALRCDPISGHVSLYWYRQALGQGPEFLTYFNYEAQQDKSGLPNDRFSAERPEGSISTLTIQRTEQRDSAMYRCASSYGRSMNTEAFFGQGTRLTVV.